This is a list of T cell receptor beta chains from one sample in a study of blood T cell repertoires in COVID-19. Produced via immunoSEQ multiplex PCR; TCRdb's table is partial and in-frame only. The sample lists some 98,000 clones; 75% to 90% were seen once. The sequenced material came from peripheral blood. The receptors were gathered from a human donor in a cohort sampled during active COVID-19. Each CDR3 is given with its conserved first and last residue. The D gene is left open where the match is weak. Size tells how often a clone was seen (once, few, many) or the class of an expanded clone, and some rows leave it out.

>few|TRBJ2-7|TRBV7-2|TRBD2
TGTGCCAGCAGCTTACCTCTAGCGGGAGGTCAGGAGCAGTACTTC
CASSLPLAGGQEQYF
>NA|TRBJ2-7|TRBV18|TRBD1
TGTGCCAGCCGCCCGGGACAGGGGTCTTACGAGCAGTACTTC
CASRPGQGSYEQYF
>NA|TRBJ1-6|TRBV6-5|NA
TGTGCCAGCGGGGGATACAGGGTTGGAGATTCACCCCTCCACTTT
CASGGYRVGDSPLHF
>NA|TRBJ2-7|TRBV27|TRBD1
TGTGCCAGCAGTCGGGACAGGGGGACCTACTACGAGCAGTACTTC
CASSRDRGTYYEQYF
>NA|TRBJ1-3|TRBV10-3|NA
TGTGCCATCAAGTCGACAGCGAACTCTGGAAACACCATATATTTT
CAIKSTANSGNTIYF
>NA|TRBJ1-5|TRBV6-5|NA
TGTGCCAGCAGTACTACCCCTAATAGCAATCAGCCCCAGCATTTT
CASSTTPNSNQPQHF
>once|TRBJ2-6|TRBV6-5|NA
TGTGCCAGCAGCGGAGGGGGCGCTGGGGCCAACGTCCTGACTTTC
CASSGGGAGANVLTF
>NA|TRBJ1-1|TRBV12-3/TRBV12-4|NA
TGTGCCAGCAGTTTAACGGGTTACACTGAAGCTTTCTTT
CASSLTGYTEAFF
>NA|TRBJ2-7|TRBV10-2|NA
TGCGCCACCTTTCGGGACACGTCCTACGAGCAGTACTTC
CATFRDTSYEQYF
>NA|TRBJ2-7|TRBV7-2|NA
TGTGCCAGCAGCTTACTCGGCTACGAGCAGTACTTC
CASSLLGYEQYF
>NA|TRBJ1-2|TRBV28|TRBD1
TGTGCCAGCAGTTCCTTGACAGGGTTGGGCTACACCTTC
CASSSLTGLGYTF
>NA|TRBJ2-7|TRBV3-1/TRBV3-2|TRBD2
TGTGCCAGCAGCCAAGATAGGCTAGCGGGAGAGCCACAGTACTTC
CASSQDRLAGEPQYF
>NA|TRBJ2-7|TRBV10-3|NA
TGTGCCATCAGTGAGTCCCCCATCTACGAGCAGTACTTC
CAISESPIYEQYF
>NA|TRBJ1-5|TRBV7-9|NA
TGTGCCAGCAGCCCCGGAAGGGGCCAGGATAATCAGCCCCAGCATTTT
CASSPGRGQDNQPQHF
>NA|TRBJ2-7|TRBV11-2|TRBD2
TGTGCCAGCAGCCCAGCTAGCGGAACTCGGAAGCAGTACTTC
CASSPASGTRKQYF
>NA|TRBJ1-6|TRBV3-1/TRBV3-2|NA
TGTGCCAGCAGCCAAGAGAGGGCCGCGCCCCTCCACTTT
CASSQERAAPLHF
>NA|TRBJ1-5|TRBV16|NA
TGTGCCAGCAGCCAACAGGGCTTGAGCAATCAGCCCCAGCATTTT
CASSQQGLSNQPQHF
>NA|TRBJ2-7|TRBV10-3|TRBD2
TGTGCCATCAGCCAACTAGCGGGAGACGAGCAGTACTTC
CAISQLAGDEQYF